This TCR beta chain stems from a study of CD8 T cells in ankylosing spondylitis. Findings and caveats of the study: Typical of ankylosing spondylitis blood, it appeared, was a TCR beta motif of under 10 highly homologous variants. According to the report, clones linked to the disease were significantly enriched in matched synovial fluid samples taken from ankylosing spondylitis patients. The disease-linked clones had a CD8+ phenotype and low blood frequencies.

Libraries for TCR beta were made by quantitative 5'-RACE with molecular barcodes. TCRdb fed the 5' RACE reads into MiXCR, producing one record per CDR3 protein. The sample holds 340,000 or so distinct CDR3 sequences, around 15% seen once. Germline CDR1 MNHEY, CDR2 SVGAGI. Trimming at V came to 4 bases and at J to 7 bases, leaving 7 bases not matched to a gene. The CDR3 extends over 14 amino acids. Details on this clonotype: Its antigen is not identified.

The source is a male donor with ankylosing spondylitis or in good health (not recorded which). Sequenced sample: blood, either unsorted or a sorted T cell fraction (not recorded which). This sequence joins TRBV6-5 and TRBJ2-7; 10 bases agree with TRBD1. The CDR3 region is CASSSGQGMGEQYF. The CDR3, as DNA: TGTGCCAGCAGTTCGGGACAGGGGATGGGGGAGCAGTACTTC.